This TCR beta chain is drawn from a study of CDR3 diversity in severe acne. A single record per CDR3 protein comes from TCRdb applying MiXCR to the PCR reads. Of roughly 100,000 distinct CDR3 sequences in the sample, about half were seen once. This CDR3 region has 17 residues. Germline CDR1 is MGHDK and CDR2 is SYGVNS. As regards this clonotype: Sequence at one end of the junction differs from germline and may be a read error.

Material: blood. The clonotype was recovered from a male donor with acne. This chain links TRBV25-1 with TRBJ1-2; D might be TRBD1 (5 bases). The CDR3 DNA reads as TGTGCCATCAGTGAGGGAGGGGACTACGGAGCTAACTATGGCTACACCTTC. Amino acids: CAISEGGDYGANYGYTF.